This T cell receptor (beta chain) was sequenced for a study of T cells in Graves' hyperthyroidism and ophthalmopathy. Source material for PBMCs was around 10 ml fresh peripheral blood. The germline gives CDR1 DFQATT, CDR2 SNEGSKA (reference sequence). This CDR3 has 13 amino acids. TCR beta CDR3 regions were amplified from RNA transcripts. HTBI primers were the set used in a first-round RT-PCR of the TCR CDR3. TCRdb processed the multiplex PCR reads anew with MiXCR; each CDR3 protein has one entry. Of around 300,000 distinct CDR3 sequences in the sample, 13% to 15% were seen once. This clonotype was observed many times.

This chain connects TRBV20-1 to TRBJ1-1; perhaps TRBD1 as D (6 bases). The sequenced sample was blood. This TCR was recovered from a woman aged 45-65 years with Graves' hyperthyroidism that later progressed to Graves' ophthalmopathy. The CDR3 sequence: CSARGAINTEAFF. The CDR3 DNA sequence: TGCAGCGCCCGGGGGGCCATCAACACTGAAGCTTTCTTT.